Presented here are 20 T cell receptor beta chains from one specimen sequenced in a study of T-cell reconstitution after alpha-beta-depleted transplantation in children. Preparation of the TCRbeta library involved a method that used unique molecular identifiers. TCRdb passed the PCR reads through MiXCR, listing each CDR3 protein once. The table includes about a million distinct CDR3 sequences, about 29% detected once. The sample in question was PBMCs, mostly from graft donor cells, obtained 360 days after TCRalphabeta/CD19-depleted stem cell transplant. The source is a boy under three years old who had a stem cell transplant for SCID, so the T cells may come from the graft donor.

V is TRBV5-5 and J is TRBJ2-1; 12 bases match TRBD2. The germline CDR1 and CDR2 sequences are SGHKS and YYEKEE (reference sequence). The CDR3 consists of 17 residues. Trimming took 4 bases from V and 0 from J; bases not matched to a gene: 5. The CDR3 sequence is CASSRRTSGISYNEQFF. The CDR3 region has the DNA TGTGCCAGCAGCCGAAGGACTAGCGGGATCTCCTACAATGAGCAGTTCTTC.

This chain links TRBV20-1 with TRBJ2-6, with D uncertain. V was cut by 2 bases and J by 2 bases, with 10 bases left in between. The CDR3 is 15 residues long. Germline V gene sequence: CDR1 DFQATT, CDR2 SNEGSKA (reference sequence). Here the CDR3 reads CSARPRVAGANVLTF. The CDR3, as DNA: TGCAGTGCTAGACCCCGAGTAGCTGGGGCCAACGTCCTGACTTTC.

This clonotype turned up a few times. V usage is TRBV12-3 or TRBV12-4 and J usage is TRBJ2-5, with TRBD1 matching 11 bases. This CDR3 has 16 amino acids. V lost 4 bases to trimming and J lost 3 bases; unmatched junction nucleotides: 7. The CDR3 DNA follows: TGTGCCAGCAGTTCGGACAGGGGGCCGGAAAAAGAGACCCAGTACTTC. It encodes CASSSDRGPEKETQYF.

The chain joins TRBV5-1 to TRBJ2-5; D gene ambiguous. V was pared by 4 bases and J by 5 bases, with 18 bases between. Germline assignment: CDR1 SGHRS and CDR2 YFSETQ. The CDR3 runs to 15 residues. The CDR3 DNA is TGCGCCAGCAGCAACACACCGGGCTCCCTGGAGACCCAGTACTTC. The encoded protein is CASSNTPGSLETQYF. The full variable domain, its missing parts supplied by reference TRBV5-1 and TRBJ2-5, is KAGVTQTPRYLIKTRGQQVTLSCSPISGHRSVSWYQQTPGQGLQFLFEYFSETQRNKGNFPGRFSGRQFSNSRSEMNVSTLELGDSALYLCASSNTPGSLETQYFGPGTRLLVL.

This clonotype was detected only a few times. The V call is TRBV29-1, the J call TRBJ2-5, with 7 bases fitting TRBD1. V trimming: 7 bases; J trimming: 4 bases; junction bases outside the gene matches: 6. CDR3 length: 12 amino acids. Germline loops: CDR1 SQVTM, CDR2 ANQGSEA. The CDR3 region is CSANRGAETQYF. As DNA, the CDR3 is TGCAGCGCGAACAGGGGAGCAGAGACCCAGTACTTC.

The rearrangement links TRBV3-1 to TRBJ2-7; D gene unclear. This CDR3 region has 14 residues. The germline CDR1 and CDR2 sequences are LGHDT and YNNKEL (reference sequence). V was shortened by 3 bases and J by 2 bases, with 11 bases between the two germline ends. This CDR3 is CASSQAVGPYEQYF. CDR3 DNA: TGTGCCAGCAGCCAGGCCGTCGGCCCCTACGAGCAGTACTTC.

This clonotype was detected many times. The chain links TRBV5-5 to TRBJ1-1; TRBD1 might be the D (5 bases). CDR3 length: 14 amino acids. The germline V gene encodes CDR1 SGHKS and CDR2 YYEKEE (reference sequence). Trimming took 1 base from V and 5 from J, leaving 12 bases between them. The CDR3 here is CASSLRGQNTEAFF. The CDR3, as DNA: TGTGCCAGCAGCTTGAGGGGTCAGAATACTGAAGCTTTCTTT.

CDR3 bases: TGTGCCAGCAGCCAAGTTCGGGGGGGCAGGAATGAGCAGTTCTTC. It translates to CASSQVRGGRNEQFF. The chain is built from TRBV3-1 and TRBJ2-1, with 8 nucleotides matching TRBD2. CDR3 length: 15 residues. Germline values: CDR1 LGHDT, CDR2 YNNKEL (reference sequence). Germline trimming cut 1 base from V and 7 bases from J; bases unmatched to any gene: 6.

This clonotype showed up just a few times. V is TRBV5-8 and J is TRBJ1-1; D ambiguous. Germline V CDR1 and CDR2: SGHTS, YDEGEE. CDR3 length: 15 residues. V dropped 0 bases and J dropped 0 bases, with 9 bases sitting between them. CDR3 nucleotides: TGTGCCAGCAGCTTGGGAAGCCGCATGAACACTGAAGCTTTCTTT. Its translation: CASSLGSRMNTEAFF.

This clonotype has a handful of counts. The chain couples TRBV5-6 to TRBJ1-2; D ambiguous. Looked up from germline, CDR1 is SGHDT and CDR2 is YYEEEE. The length of the CDR3 is 17 residues. Between the trimmed V and J ends, which lost 2 bases and 7 bases, there was a span of 24 bases. The CDR3 sequence: CASSFVGKRTLGSGYTF. The CDR3 region has the DNA TGTGCCAGCAGCTTTGTGGGAAAGCGGACGCTTGGAAGTGGCTACACCTTC.

This clonotype came up a few times. The rearrangement joins TRBV4-3 to TRBJ2-1; 12 bases fit TRBD2. V lost 0 bases, J lost 7 bases, and 10 bases stayed unmatched. Germline V gene data show CDR1 as LGHNA and CDR2 as YSLEER. The CDR3 runs to 18 residues. CDR3 loop: CASSQDGVTSGRLNEQFF. The CDR3 nucleotides read TGCGCCAGCAGCCAAGACGGGGTGACTAGCGGGAGATTAAATGAGCAGTTCTTC.

The chain employs TRBV6-5 and TRBJ1-1; no reliable D call. The ends were cut back, 3 bases at V and 6 bases at J, with 11 bases in the middle. Germline V lookup: CDR1 MNHEY, CDR2 SVGAGI. The CDR3 covers 13 residues. CDR3 DNA: TGTGCCAGCAGTTATTTAGGGTTAGCTGAAGCTTTCTTT. This gives the protein CASSYLGLAEAFF.

Details on this clonotype: This may stem from a read error, because a much larger clone lies one nucleotide away. The V call is TRBV4-1, the J call TRBJ1-5, with 9 bases identical to TRBD1. CDR1 is MGHRA and CDR2 is YSYEKL in the germline V gene. J was trimmed by 6 bases and V by 7 bases; bases with no gene match: 10. The CDR3 is 15 residues long. This CDR3 reads CASTPGDRVGQPQHF. The CDR3 DNA follows: TGCGCCAGCACCCCCGGGGACAGGGTAGGTCAGCCCCAGCATTTT.

The chain combines TRBV20-1 with TRBJ2-6; D unresolved. V was cut by 1 base and J by 1 base, with 14 bases left in between. This CDR3 is 17 amino acids long. Germline lookup yields CDR1 DFQATT and CDR2 SNEGSKA (reference sequence). The chain's CDR3 is CSARGRSRLSGANVLTF. The DNA for the CDR3 is TGCAGTGCTAGAGGACGTTCCCGCCTTTCTGGGGCCAACGTCCTGACTTTC.

As regards this clonotype: One junction end does not reproduce the germline sequence, and a read error may be involved. The J gene is TRBJ2-7, the V gene TRBV12-3 or TRBV12-4, with D perhaps matching TRBD1 (5 bases). CDR3 length: 15 residues. The CDR3 DNA reads as TGTGCCAGCAGCCCTGACAGCGTTAGCTCCGACGAGCAGTACTTC. Its translation: CASSPDSVSSDEQYF.

The J gene is TRBJ2-7, the V gene TRBV27; D unclear. The ends were cut back, 3 bases at V and 6 bases at J, with 18 bases in the middle. The CDR3 is made up of 15 amino acids. In germline, CDR1 is MNHEY, CDR2 SMNVEV (reference sequence). CDR3 residues: CASSFVVRPLGEQYF. The DNA of the CDR3 is TGTGCCAGCAGTTTTGTAGTGAGACCCCTGGGCGAGCAGTACTTC.

The sample holds a few counts of this clonotype. V and J are TRBV3-1 and TRBJ2-7; 7 nucleotides match TRBD2. CDR1 and CDR2 from the germline V gene are LGHDT and YNNKEL (reference sequence). The CDR3 extends over 13 amino acids. J gave up 9 bases and V 1 base, and 6 bases lay outside the gene matches. This chain's CDR3 is CASSQGSGALQYF. CDR3 in DNA: TGTGCCAGCAGCCAAGGGAGCGGGGCGTTGCAGTACTTC.

The gene calls are TRBV7-2 and TRBJ2-2; 8 positions agree with TRBD2. The germline V gene has CDR1 SGHTA and CDR2 FQGNSA. The trim removed 5 bases at V and 6 bases at J, leaving 11 bases unmatched. This CDR3 is 16 amino acids long. CDR3 residues: CASSPRDSGAAGELFF. Here the CDR3 DNA reads TGTGCCAGCAGCCCTCGGGATAGCGGGGCCGCCGGGGAGCTGTTTTTT.

The V call is TRBV28, the J call TRBJ2-7; D is tentatively TRBD1 or TRBD2 (5 bases each). The germline V gene encodes CDR1 MDHEN and CDR2 SYDVKM. V was clipped by 7 bases and J by 3 bases, with 16 bases between them. CDR3 size: 14 residues. The CDR3 loop reads CASKFRAAGYEQYF. CDR3 in DNA: TGTGCCAGCAAATTCAGGGCGGCGGGCTACGAGCAGTACTTC.

The gene calls are TRBV4-3 and TRBJ2-1; 8 bases are a match to TRBD2. The ends lost 4 bases at V and 1 base at J; junction bases unmatched: 9. CDR1 and CDR2 from the germline V gene are LGHNA and YSLEER. The CDR3 contains 17 residues. CDR3 DNA sequence: TGCGCCAGCAGCCCCGAGGTAGCGGGGATATCCTACAATGAGCAGTTCTTC. As protein: CASSPEVAGISYNEQFF.